The sequence of this TCR beta chain was determined in a study of cytotoxic CD8 clonotypes in ibrutinib-treated CLL. Study at large: Partial responses totalled about 24 and complete responses 2; after median approximately 6 years, about 15 remained remitted and roughly twelve progressed.

With regard to this clone: Its target is not known.

Regarding the study as a whole: Baseline clonality exceeded age-matched healthy donors and tracked circulating CD8+ T-cell counts.

This CDR3 has 12 residues. Deletions cut 5 bases from V and 6 bases from J, with 11 bases between. CDR1 and CDR2 (germline): SEHNR, FQNEAQ (reference sequence). Repertoires were generated with immunoSEQ multiplex PCR, while TCRdb's copy carries only in-frame clones and drops some. The table includes about 130,000 clones, 84% detected once. This clonotype was sampled from a human donor with chronic lymphocytic leukemia. The sequencing used PBMCs, collected after 24 months of ibrutinib treatment. V usage is TRBV7-9 and J usage is TRBJ2-7; perhaps D is TRBD1 or TRBD2 (5 bases each). As DNA, the CDR3 is TGTGCCAGCAGCCCGCCGAGGGGCGAGCAGTACTTC. It translates to CASSPPRGEQYF.